Following are 2 T cell receptor beta chains from one sample sequenced in a study of T cell repertoires in cytomegalovirus infection (dated by TCRdb to the late 2010s). The instrument given in TCRdb is Illumina HiSeq 1500. TCRdb reanalyzed the raw reads on its own, using fastp at Q25 for trimming and MiXCR for clone calling, and kept in-frame beta chains. CDR3 protein duplicates are merged, each entry listing the most common genes and DNA. In this sample the table shows 380,000 or so distinct CDR3 sequences, roughly 34% of which occur a single time. Roughly 14% of the sample belongs to the ten largest clones. Per the publication, the treatment or condition label means: in vitro stimulation with specific CMV peptide epitopes to enrich CMV-specific T cells. No antigen is known for these receptors. The sample consisted of cultured PBMCs, taken from culture after CMV antigen stimulation. These receptors originate from a human donor in good health (CMV status not recorded). Some clones in this sample may be carry-over from other donors' samples.

The V gene is TRBV4-1, the J gene TRBJ1-6, with TRBD1 matching 8 bases. The germline V gene has CDR1 MGHRA and CDR2 YSYEKL. J lost 8 bases, V lost 4 bases, and 7 bases had no gene match. This CDR3 has 15 residues. The CDR3 region has the DNA TGCGCCAGCAGCCCATCAGGGGGCACGTATTCACCCCTCCACTTT. It translates to CASSPSGGTYSPLHF.

This sequence joins TRBV28 and TRBJ1-1; 7 bases line up with TRBD1. The CDR3 length is 16 residues. Germline V gene data show CDR1 as MDHEN and CDR2 as SYDVKM. Germline trimming cut 7 bases from V and 0 bases from J; bases unmatched to any gene: 11. Here the CDR3 DNA reads TGTGCCAGCAAGTTCAATCAGGGGGGAATGAACACTGAAGCTTTCTTT. The encoded protein is CASKFNQGGMNTEAFF.